This T cell receptor beta chain was sequenced during a study of blood T cell repertoires in COVID-19 (dated by TCRdb to 2020 to 2021). Notes on the research overall: Collaborator samples came from the United States, Italy and Spain and covered acute and convalescent phases of COVID-19. The material from the prospective study consisted of cDNA or gDNA derived from T cells, B-cell-depleted T cells, or PBMCs. Deeply sampled blood TCRbeta repertoires from subjects exposed to, actively infected with, or recovered from COVID-19 were included in the dataset. The repertoires were made available in a free public database intended to serve as a resource for research on the immune response to SARS-CoV-2. Samples came from the ongoing ImmuneRACE study (first 160 participants) plus 1,254 subjects from 6 global collaborators. Sample metadata almost always included a de-identified subject ID, COVID-19 status, age in years and sex. Where available, HLA class I and class II types were taken from metadata supplied by the sample provider and were not determined by assay-based typing.

General conclusions and limits of the study: How much clinical and demographic metadata was included differed by source and by participant, and the metadata was provided uncurated.

CDR1 SGHTA and CDR2 FQGNSA were looked up in the germline V gene. The germline ends are 13 bases apart after V is trimmed by 4 bases and J by 9 bases. The CDR3 spans 13 residues, from the cysteine through the phenylalanine. Here the CDR3 DNA is all that survives: 39 bases in frame from base 1. TCRbeta CDR3 regions were amplified from genomic DNA using the immunoSEQ Assay, a bias-controlled multiplex PCR. As for the original processing: The number of nucleated cells in each sample was estimated from the amplification of reference gene primers within the assay. To quantify the absolute abundance of each unique TCRbeta CDR3 rearrangement, sequence reads were collapsed and filtered. For each sample, productive Simpson clonality was calculated as the square root of Simpson's diversity index over productive rearrangements. Held by TCRdb, this immuneACCESS table contains in-frame sequences only and omits some clones. Under half of the omission traces to an unresolved V gene where checked; the cause of the rest is unknown. The V and J calls and clone size are taken from that table; D and trimming were inferred from the DNA. The sample yields about 350,000 clones; about 88% were counted once. The ten largest make up roughly 0.94% of the sample.

Enrolling through a virtual design, the prospective study's participants ranged in age from roughly 18 to 100 years and lived across roughly 23 United States geographic areas. In the prospective study, participants were assigned to cohorts based on the clinical history participants reported in a screening survey and a study questionnaire. Recovered participants in ImmuneRACE Cohort 3 were defined by two consecutive negative NP/OP PCR tests, clearance by a healthcare professional, or resolution of symptoms. In the prospective study, mobile phlebotomists collected whole blood, serum and a nasopharyngeal or oropharyngeal swab from each participant. Over a 2-month period, participants in the prospective study had the option of providing additional blood draws and questionnaires. Before DNA extraction, blood samples from the prospective study were shipped at room temperature or frozen. Concerning this clone: Which antigen it targets is not known. No much larger clone exists at a distance of one base, and base qualities are not known.

The sequenced sample consisted of PBMCs or T cells enriched from blood (not recorded which). The receptor comes from a woman under 40 who had recovered from COVID-19. The rearrangement joined TRBV7-2 to TRBJ1-5; D gene: possibly TRBD1, on 6 matching bases. The nucleotides are TGTGCCAGCAGCTCAGACAGAGGGGGGCCCCAGCATTTT. Its coded protein is CASSSDRGGPQHF.